This T cell receptor beta chain was sequenced during a study of T cells in localized non-small cell lung cancer. Concerning this clone itself: Its antigen is not known.

TCRdb's copy holds only in-frame clones and misses some; the assay was immunoSEQ multiplex PCR. The data contain under 40,000 clones, 85% to 90% of them singletons. The CDR3 is 14 residues long. The V end was cut by 3 bases, the J end by 2 bases, with 11 bases between. In germline, CDR1 is SGDLS, CDR2 YYNGEE. Notes on the study in general: Heterogeneity is still possible, as just one tumor region was sequenced. There was higher T cell clonality in uninvolved adjacent lung than in tumor, and it was highest there. Longer overall survival associated with higher blood T cell density; shorter survival with higher adjacent-lung clonality.

The sequencing here drew on peripheral blood, taken before any cancer treatment. The chain employs TRBV9 and TRBJ1-2; possible D gene TRBD1, 5 bases. This TCR was recovered from a male donor older than 55 with stage III lung adenocarcinoma. Here the CDR3 DNA reads TGTGCCAGCAGCGCCGGGGACGTGAACTATGGCTACACCTTC. Amino acids: CASSAGDVNYGYTF.